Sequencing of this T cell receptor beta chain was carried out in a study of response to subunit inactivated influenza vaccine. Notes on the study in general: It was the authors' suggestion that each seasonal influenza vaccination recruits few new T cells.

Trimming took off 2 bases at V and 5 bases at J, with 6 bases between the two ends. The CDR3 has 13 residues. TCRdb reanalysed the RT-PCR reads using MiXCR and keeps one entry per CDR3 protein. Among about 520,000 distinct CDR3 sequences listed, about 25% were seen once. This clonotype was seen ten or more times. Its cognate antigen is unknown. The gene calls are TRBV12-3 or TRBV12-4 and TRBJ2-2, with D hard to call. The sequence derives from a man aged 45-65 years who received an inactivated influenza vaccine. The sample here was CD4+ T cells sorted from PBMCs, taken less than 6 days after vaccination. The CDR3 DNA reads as TGTGCCAGCAGTTTATTGGTGACCGGGGAGCTGTTTTTT. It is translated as CASSLLVTGELFF.